This entry lists 9 T cell receptor beta chains sequenced from one sample in a study of blood T cell repertoires in COVID-19. TCRdb's copy holds only in-frame clones and misses some; the assay was immunoSEQ multiplex PCR. Of fewer than 100,000 clones listed, about 79% were seen once; the top ten hold under 25%. Sequenced sample: peripheral blood. The receptors were sampled from a woman aged 50 to 60 with acute or convalescent COVID-19.

The chain has TRBV5-1 and TRBJ2-5, with 10 bases matching TRBD1. The CDR3 length is 16 residues. Germline CDR1 and CDR2: SGHRS and YFSETQ. The trim removed 4 bases at V and 4 bases at J, leaving 10 bases unmatched. The CDR3 reads CASSPAPTGGAETQYF. The CDR3 nucleotides are TGCGCCAGCAGCCCAGCACCGACAGGGGGCGCAGAGACCCAGTACTTC.

This chain uses TRBV7-9 with TRBJ2-7; 8 bases map to TRBD2. The CDR3 sequence is 18 residues long. With V trimmed by 2 bases and J by 0 bases, 12 bases remained unmatched. Per germline, CDR1 SEHNR and CDR2 FQNEAQ (reference sequence). CDR3 nucleotides: TGTGCCAGCAGCTTATTGATTAGCGGGAAGCTCTTCTCCTACGAGCAGTACTTC. It encodes CASSLLISGKLFSYEQYF. Based on the CDR3 plus reference TRBV7-9 and TRBJ2-7, the full variable domain is DTGVSQNPRHKITKRGQNVTFRCDPISEHNRLYWYRQTLGQGPEFLTYFQNEAQLEKSRLLSDRFSAERPKGSFSTLEIQRTEQGDSAMYLCASSLLISGKLFSYEQYFGPGTRLTVT.

V usage is TRBV4-1 and J usage is TRBJ2-1, with 8 bases that match TRBD2. The CDR3 runs 17 residues. After removal of 1 base from V and 0 bases from J, the junction contained 5 bases not matched to a gene. From germline, CDR1 is MGHRA and CDR2 YSYEKL. The CDR3 spells CASSQAGTRNSYNEQFF. The CDR3 region has the DNA TGCGCCAGCAGCCAAGCCGGGACTAGAAACTCCTACAATGAGCAGTTCTTC.

This chain joins TRBV27 and TRBJ2-7; perhaps TRBD1 as D (6 bases). The V gene's germline CDR1 is MNHEY and CDR2 SMNVEV (reference sequence). Trimming took off 2 bases at V and 2 bases at J, with 13 bases between the two ends. The CDR3 loop spans 15 amino acids. The CDR3 is CASSLTGQKTYEQYF. CDR3 DNA: TGTGCCAGCAGTTTAACGGGACAAAAAACCTACGAGCAGTACTTC.

The chain combines TRBV6-5 with TRBJ2-1; TRBD2 might be the D (5 bases). Trimming cost V 5 bases and J 10 bases, with 9 bases left between them. The CDR3 spans 11 residues. Germline V lookup: CDR1 MNHEY, CDR2 SVGAGI. The CDR3 nucleotides are TGTGCCAGCAGTCCCCGACTAGAGCAGTTCTTC. Translated, it gives CASSPRLEQFF.

To note about this clone: Distinct nucleotide sequences in the sample also encode this CDR3. This chain links TRBV5-1 with TRBJ2-2; possibly TRBD1 for D (5 bases). CDR1 is SGHRS and CDR2 is YFSETQ in the germline V gene. This CDR3 comprises 13 residues. The germline V and J ends were trimmed by 2 bases and 5 bases, with 7 bases remaining between them. The CDR3, as DNA: TGCGCCAGCAGCTTAGGGGCTACCGGGGAGCTGTTTTTT. Translation gives CASSLGATGELFF.

V and J are TRBV19 and TRBJ2-5, with 14 bases that match TRBD2. The CDR3 contains 14 residues. V shed 8 bases, J shed 4 bases, and the junction held 3 bases outside the gene matches. Germline CDR1 is LNHDA and CDR2 is SQIVND (reference sequence). The chain's CDR3 is CASGTSGSLETQYF. The CDR3 region has the DNA TGTGCCAGTGGGACTAGCGGGAGTCTAGAGACCCAGTACTTC.

The chain joins TRBV25-1 to TRBJ2-2, with a possible D match to TRBD1 (6 bases). This CDR3 is built from 16 residues. Germline CDR1 reads MGHDK; CDR2 reads SYGVNS. V dropped 5 bases and J dropped 5 bases, with 18 bases sitting between them. Written as DNA, the CDR3 is TGTGCCAGCAGTCCAGGGGTCAGGGGCTCGACCGGGGAGCTGTTTTTT. Its protein is CASSPGVRGSTGELFF.

The V gene is TRBV27, the J gene TRBJ1-6, with D unclear. This CDR3 is built from 15 residues. CDR1 MNHEY and CDR2 SMNVEV come from the germline V gene (reference sequence). The V gene lost 0 bases and the J gene lost 6 bases, with 9 bases spanning the gap. CDR3 loop: CASSLSREGNSPLHF. The CDR3 DNA reads TGTGCCAGCAGTTTATCCCGGGAAGGTAATTCACCCCTCCACTTT.